The 10 T cell receptor beta chains below come from one sample, sequenced in a study of T cell responses to AZD1222 COVID-19 vaccine. The method was immunoSEQ multiplex PCR; TCRdb's version includes in-frame clones alone and lacks a portion of them. The sample has some 120,000 clones; roughly 90% are singletons. The sequencing here drew on peripheral blood, taken on day 0 of AZD1222 vaccination. The source is an adult in good health.

This sequence joins TRBV30 and TRBJ2-1; the D gene is possibly TRBD2 (5 bases). V shed 4 bases and J shed 12 bases, with 16 bases lying between them. This CDR3 has 12 residues. Per germline, CDR1 GTSNPN and CDR2 SVGIG (reference sequence). The CDR3 bases are TGTGCCTGGACCGATCGGGTCGCGGGGCAGTTCTTC. As protein: CAWTDRVAGQFF.

The chain links TRBV10-3 to TRBJ1-4; possibly TRBD1 for D (5 bases). The length of the CDR3 is 17 residues. Trimming stripped 2 bases from V and 1 base from J, with 14 bases between. The germline CDR1 and CDR2 sequences are ENHRY and SYGVKD. The CDR3 sequence is CAISEPPGTETNEKLFF. DNA for the CDR3: TGTGCCATCAGTGAGCCTCCCGGGACGGAAACTAATGAAAAACTGTTTTTT.

The chain couples TRBV5-1 to TRBJ2-5; 9 bases fit TRBD2. J lost 6 bases, V lost 4 bases, and 7 bases had no gene match. CDR3 length: 14 residues. Germline lookup yields CDR1 SGHRS and CDR2 YFSETQ. The CDR3 DNA sequence: TGCGCCAGCAGCGTCGGACTAGCGAGGCAGACCCAGTACTTC. It translates to CASSVGLARQTQYF.

CDR3 residues: CASNHRGWGNQPQHF. The CDR3 bases are TGTGCCAGCAACCACAGGGGCTGGGGCAATCAGCCCCAGCATTTT. The V call is TRBV28, the J call TRBJ1-5, with 7 bases aligning to TRBD1. The CDR3 sequence is 15 residues long. J lost 2 bases, V lost 7 bases, and 8 bases had no gene match. From germline, CDR1 is MDHEN and CDR2 SYDVKM.

V usage is TRBV6-5 and J usage is TRBJ2-7; unclear D gene. The germline V gene has CDR1 MNHEY and CDR2 SVGAGI. The V gene lost 6 bases and the J gene lost 9 bases, with 12 bases spanning the gap. The CDR3 totals 11 residues. CDR3 in amino acids: CASRLDVRQYF. As DNA, the CDR3 is TGTGCCAGCAGATTGGACGTAAGGCAGTACTTC.

CDR3 sequence reads: CASSQDGQNNQPQHF. DNA for the CDR3: TGTGCCAGCAGCCAAGACGGGCAGAACAATCAGCCCCAGCATTTT. The chain joins TRBV4-2 to TRBJ1-5; no firm D call. The CDR3 is made up of 15 amino acids. The germline V gene has CDR1 LGHNA and CDR2 YNFKEQ. V dropped 0 bases and J dropped 3 bases, with 9 bases sitting between them.

The V and J genes are TRBV5-1 and TRBJ1-6, with 8 bases fitting TRBD1. The CDR3 has 15 residues. Unmatched junction bases numbered 4, after V lost 1 base and J lost 7 bases. CDR1 SGHRS and CDR2 YFSETQ come from the germline V gene. The CDR3 protein is CASSLQGAKNSPLHF. For the CDR3, the DNA is TGCGCCAGCAGCTTGCAGGGGGCCAAAAATTCACCCCTCCACTTT.

The gene calls are TRBV7-9 and TRBJ1-1, with D uncertain. V gave up 5 bases and J gave up 5 bases, with 15 bases separating them. The germline V gene encodes CDR1 SEHNR and CDR2 FQNEAQ (reference sequence). The CDR3 extends over 14 amino acids. The CDR3 DNA is TGTGCCAGCAGCATCGGGCCTCCAGCAACTGAAGCTTTCTTT. It translates to CASSIGPPATEAFF.

This chain connects TRBV6-1 to TRBJ2-6; D ambiguous. Germline CDR1 is MNHNS and CDR2 is SASEGT. The CDR3 has 12 residues. The ends were cut back, 2 bases at V and 17 bases at J, with 13 bases in the middle. CDR3 protein: CASSETVNSMTF. Here the CDR3 DNA reads TGTGCCAGCAGTGAAACAGTTAACAGCATGACTTTC.

The chain uses TRBV19 and TRBJ2-7; D unclear. V lost 8 bases and J 7 bases, leaving 15 bases between the germline ends. There are 12 residues in the CDR3. CDR1 and CDR2 from the germline V gene are LNHDA and SQIVND (reference sequence). CDR3 in DNA: TGTGCCAGTCGCAGCCCCCACCGAGAGCAGTACTTC. Its protein product is CASRSPHREQYF.